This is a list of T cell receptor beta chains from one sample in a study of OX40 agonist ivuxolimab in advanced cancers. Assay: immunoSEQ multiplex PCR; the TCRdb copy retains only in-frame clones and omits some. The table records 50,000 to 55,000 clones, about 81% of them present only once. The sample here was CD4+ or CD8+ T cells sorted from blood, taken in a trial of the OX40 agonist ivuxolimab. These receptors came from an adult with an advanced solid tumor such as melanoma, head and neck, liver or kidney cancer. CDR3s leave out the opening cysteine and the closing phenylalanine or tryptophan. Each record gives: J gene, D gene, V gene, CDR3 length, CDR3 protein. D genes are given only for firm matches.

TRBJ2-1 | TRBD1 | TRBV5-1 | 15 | ASSWGDRALQYNEQF
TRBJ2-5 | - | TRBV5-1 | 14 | ASSLVVAEYQETQY
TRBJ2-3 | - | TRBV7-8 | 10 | ASSLEADTQY
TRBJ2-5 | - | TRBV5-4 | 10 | AVSGVPETQY
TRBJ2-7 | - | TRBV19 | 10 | ASKGVDYEQY
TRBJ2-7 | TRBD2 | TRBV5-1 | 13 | ASSSAGGLSYEQY
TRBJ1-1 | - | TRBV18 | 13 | ASSLETGLNTEAF
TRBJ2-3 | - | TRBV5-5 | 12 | ASSLDTLTDTQY
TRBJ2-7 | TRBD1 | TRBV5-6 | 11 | ASSRDRDDEQY
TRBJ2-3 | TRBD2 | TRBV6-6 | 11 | ASSYGGEGTQY
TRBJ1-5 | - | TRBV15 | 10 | ATSRGNQPQH
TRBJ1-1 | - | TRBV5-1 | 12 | ASSLDRANTEAF
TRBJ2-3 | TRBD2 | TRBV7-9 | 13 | ASSSWTRATDTQY
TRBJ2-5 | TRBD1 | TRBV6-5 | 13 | ASSRGTGVQETQY
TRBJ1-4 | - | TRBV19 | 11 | ASSGQLNEKLF
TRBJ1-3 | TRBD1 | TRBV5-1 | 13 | ASSLLQGAGNTIY
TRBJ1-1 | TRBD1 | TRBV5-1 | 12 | ASSRTGWNTEAF
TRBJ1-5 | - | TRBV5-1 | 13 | ASSFDGVSNQPQH
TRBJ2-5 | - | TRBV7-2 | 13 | ASSPDSSPKETQY
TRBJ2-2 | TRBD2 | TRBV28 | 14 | ASSLGLAGNTGELF
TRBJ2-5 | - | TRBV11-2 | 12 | ASSLEVGRGTQY
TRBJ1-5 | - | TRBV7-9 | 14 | ASSPLNGGPNQPQH
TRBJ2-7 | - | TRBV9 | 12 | ASSVVGSGGEQY
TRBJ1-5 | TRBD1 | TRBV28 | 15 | ASSSGGGRLNDQPQH
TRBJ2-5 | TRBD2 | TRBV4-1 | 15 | ASSSLTSGGARETQY
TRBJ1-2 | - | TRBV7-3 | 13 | ASSLTPQANYGYT
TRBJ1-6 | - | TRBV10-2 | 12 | ASSESPRNSPLH
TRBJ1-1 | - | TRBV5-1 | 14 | ASSLGAGRGATEAF
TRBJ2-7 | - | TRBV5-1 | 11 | ASSLDGLYEQY
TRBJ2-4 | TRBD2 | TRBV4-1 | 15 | ASSQEFAGVAKNIQY
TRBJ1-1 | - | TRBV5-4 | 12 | ASSLDRFRTEAF
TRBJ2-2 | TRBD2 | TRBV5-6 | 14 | ASSYGLAGNTGELF
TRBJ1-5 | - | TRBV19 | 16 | ASSLTQSRSGRNQPQH
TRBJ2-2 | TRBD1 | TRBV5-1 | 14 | ASSLQGAAGTGELF
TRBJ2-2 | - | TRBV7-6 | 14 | ASSFRQAANTGELF
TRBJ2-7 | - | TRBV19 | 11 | ASKEYVSYEQY
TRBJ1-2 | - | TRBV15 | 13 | ATSRNGGTNYGYT
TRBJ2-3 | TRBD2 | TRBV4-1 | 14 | ASSPGGGEGTDTQY
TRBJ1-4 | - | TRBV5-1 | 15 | ASSLGTGGGLSEKLF
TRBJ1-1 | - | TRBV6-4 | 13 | ASSEGRALNTEAF
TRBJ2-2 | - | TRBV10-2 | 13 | ASGGPSSNTGELF
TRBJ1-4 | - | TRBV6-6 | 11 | ASSPTTNEKLF
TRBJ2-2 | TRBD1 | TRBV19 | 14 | ATKRRTGKDTGELF
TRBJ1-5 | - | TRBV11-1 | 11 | ASRAGPCQPQH
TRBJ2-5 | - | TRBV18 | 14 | ASSPLRGAEGQTQY